A selection of T cell receptor beta chains follows, all from one sample in a study of T cell responses to AZD1222 COVID-19 vaccine. The assay was immunoSEQ multiplex PCR, and TCRdb's table has in-frame clones only and misses some. The sample lists some 120,000 clones; 90% to 95% were seen once. Sequences were derived from peripheral blood, sampled on day 0 of AZD1222 vaccination. These receptors were taken from an adult in good health. The CDR3 runs from the conserved cysteine through the conserved F or W. Fields, in order: CDR3 DNA, CDR3 protein, V gene, D gene, J gene, clone size. A D gene is named only where the DNA matches it firmly. Only part of the rows carry a size: once, few, many, or a class if the clone is expanded.

TGTGCCAGCAGCAGAGCTCCCTACGAGCAGTACTTC,CASSRAPYEQYF,TRBV11-2,-,TRBJ2-7,-
TGTGCCAGCAGTGGATCTGGGGTTTGGGGCGAGCAGTACTTC,CASSGSGVWGEQYF,TRBV2,-,TRBJ2-7,once
TGTGCCAGCAGTGAACTTTATAGCGGGAGAATTAACACCGGGGAGCTGTTTTTT,CASSELYSGRINTGELFF,TRBV25-1,TRBD2,TRBJ2-2,-
TGTGCCAGCAGTGGAACGGGAGTGGGGGAGCTGTTTTTT,CASSGTGVGELFF,TRBV6-4,-,TRBJ2-2,-
TGCGCCAGCAGTGAATGGGGGAGCTCTAGCAATCAGCCCCAGCATTTT,CASSEWGSSSNQPQHF,TRBV10-1,-,TRBJ1-5,-
TGTGCCAGCAGCCGCGCGGTAAGCAATCAGCCCCAGCATTTT,CASSRAVSNQPQHF,TRBV3-1/TRBV3-2,-,TRBJ1-5,-
TGTGCCAGCAGCTTGGACGTACTATTTCTCTACGAGCAGTACTTC,CASSLDVLFLYEQYF,TRBV7-9,-,TRBJ2-7,-
TGCGCCAGCAGCTTCGTGGGAGTTACAGATACGCAGTATTTT,CASSFVGVTDTQYF,TRBV5-1,-,TRBJ2-3,once
TGTGCCAGCAGCCTCCAAAGTCCCATATATTTT,CASSLQSPIYF,TRBV7-2,-,TRBJ1-3,-
TGTGCCAGCAGTGAACCCCCAGGGGGAGATACGCAGTATTTT,CASSEPPGGDTQYF,TRBV6-1,TRBD1,TRBJ2-3,-
TGTGCCAGCAGTCCTCTGACAGGGACGGGCTATGGCTACACCTTC,CASSPLTGTGYGYTF,TRBV27,TRBD1,TRBJ1-2,-
TGTGCCAGCTCTTTGAGGGCGGACTATGGCTACACCTTC,CASSLRADYGYTF,TRBV25-1,-,TRBJ1-2,-
TGTGCCAGTACTACTAGAAGCGGTCCCGGGGAGCTGTTTTTT,CASTTRSGPGELFF,TRBV19,-,TRBJ2-2,-
TGTGCCAGCAGCCAAGAGGGGGGCCAGACGGACAGGGCCTATGGCTACACCTTC,CASSQEGGQTDRAYGYTF,TRBV14,TRBD1,TRBJ1-2,-
TGTGCCAGCAGCTTAGGGTTGAGGGTACCTCCCCACTCCCAGCATTTT,CASSLGLRVPPHSQHF,TRBV7-8,-,TRBJ1-5,-
TGTGCCAGCAGCTTACGGCCCGACAGGACCTCTGAGACCCAGTACTTC,CASSLRPDRTSETQYF,TRBV11-2,-,TRBJ2-5,-
TGTGCCAGCAGCCCCGGTGCGGCGGCTAGCACTGAGCAGTTCTTC,CASSPGAAASTEQFF,TRBV3-1/TRBV3-2,-,TRBJ2-1,-
TGTGCCAGCAGCCTACTTGGGGGCCTGGAGAACACTGAAGCTTTCTTT,CASSLLGGLENTEAFF,TRBV5-4,-,TRBJ1-1,-
TGTGCCAGCAGCTTCACGACAGGGGGCCTCTATGGCTACACCTTC,CASSFTTGGLYGYTF,TRBV6-5,TRBD1,TRBJ1-2,-
TGTGCCAGCAGTGACAAGGTCTACGAGCAGTACTTC,CASSDKVYEQYF,TRBV2,-,TRBJ2-7,few
TGTGCCAGCAGTTTATTTGGGGGCGGGCAGCCCCAGCATTTT,CASSLFGGGQPQHF,TRBV27,-,TRBJ1-5,-
TGTGCCAGCAGTTACGGGACAGGAAACACTGAAGCTTTCTTT,CASSYGTGNTEAFF,TRBV6-5,TRBD1,TRBJ1-1,-
TGTGCCAGCAGCACTGGGACAGGGGGCGGTCAGCCCCAGCATTTT,CASSTGTGGGQPQHF,TRBV3-1/TRBV3-2,TRBD1,TRBJ1-5,-
TGTGCCAGCAGCTTAGAGTCCAGCTTATATAGCAATCAGCCCCAGCATTTT,CASSLESSLYSNQPQHF,TRBV11-2,-,TRBJ1-5,-
TGTGCCAGCTCGTTCGGACTAGCGGGAGAAACAGATACGCAGTATTTT,CASSFGLAGETDTQYF,TRBV18,TRBD2,TRBJ2-3,-
TGTGCCAGCAGTTTCGGAGGGAGCGCCGGCGAGCAGTACTTC,CASSFGGSAGEQYF,TRBV27,-,TRBJ2-7,-
TGTGCCAGCAGCGTAAGCTCGGGAGGTGGAGAGACCCAGTACTTC,CASSVSSGGGETQYF,TRBV9,TRBD2,TRBJ2-5,-
TGTGCCAGCAGTTTTGGAGGGGGCGCGAGTCAGCCCCAGCATTTT,CASSFGGGASQPQHF,TRBV2,TRBD1,TRBJ1-5,-
TGTGCCAGAAGCCCTTCGAAGCGGATTTACGAGCAGTACTTC,CARSPSKRIYEQYF,TRBV5-3,-,TRBJ2-7,once
TGCAGCGGGGGGGATCGGGACAGCTATGGCTACACCTTC,CSGGDRDSYGYTF,TRBV29-1,TRBD1,TRBJ1-2,-
TGTGCCATACAATCCGGGACTTCCTACGAGCAGTACTTC,CAIQSGTSYEQYF,TRBV10-3,-,TRBJ2-7,-
TGTGCCACCAGTGACACGAGAGCACCGTGGGATACGCAGTATTTT,CATSDTRAPWDTQYF,TRBV24-1,-,TRBJ2-3,-
TGCACCAGCAGCCAAGGGACTAGCGGGAGGTCACGGGAGACCCAGTACTTC,CTSSQGTSGRSRETQYF,TRBV1,-,TRBJ2-5,-
TGCAGTGCTAGTGGCAGGGCTTACACTGAAGCTTTCTTT,CSASGRAYTEAFF,TRBV20-1,-,TRBJ1-1,-
TGTGCCAGCAGTTCCGGAAAACAGGGGAGCTATGGCTACACCTTC,CASSSGKQGSYGYTF,TRBV6-6,TRBD1,TRBJ1-2,-
TGTGCCAGCAGGGGACAGGGGGGGCTGAACACTGAAGCTTTCTTT,CASRGQGGLNTEAFF,TRBV28,TRBD1,TRBJ1-1,-
TGCGCCAGCAGCCATGGCCAACATAATCAGCCCCAGCATTTT,CASSHGQHNQPQHF,TRBV4-1,-,TRBJ1-5,-
TGTGCCAGCGTCTATAGGGGATCCTTCGAGCAGTACTTC,CASVYRGSFEQYF,TRBV2,-,TRBJ2-7,-
TGTGCCAGCAGCTTCGGGATGACTATTAACTACGAGCAGTACTTC,CASSFGMTINYEQYF,TRBV11-2,-,TRBJ2-7,-
TGTGCCAGCTTAACGGGAGAGTTCGAGACCCAGTACTTC,CASLTGEFETQYF,TRBV2,-,TRBJ2-5,-
TGTGCCAGCAGGAGGACTGCTTATGGCTACACCTTC,CASRRTAYGYTF,TRBV28,-,TRBJ1-2,few
TGTGCCAGTAGTAGTATGGGGGGCAATCAGCCCCAGCATTTT,CASSSMGGNQPQHF,TRBV19,-,TRBJ1-5,-
TGTGCCAGCAGTTTCTCCCTCTTTGACGGGACACCCCTCCACTTT,CASSFSLFDGTPLHF,TRBV7-9,-,TRBJ1-6,-
TGCAGTGCTAGAGATAAGACCCAGTACTTC,CSARDKTQYF,TRBV20-1,-,TRBJ2-5,-
TGTGCCAGCTCACCACTAACAGGGATCCACGAGCAGTACTTC,CASSPLTGIHEQYF,TRBV18,-,TRBJ2-7,once
TGTGCCAGTAGAGACAGGGGAGGGGGCCTGAATGAAAAACTGTTTTTT,CASRDRGGGLNEKLFF,TRBV19,TRBD1,TRBJ1-4,-
TGTGCCAGTAGTATAGATTCTGGGGGACTTGGCAATGAGCAGTTCTTC,CASSIDSGGLGNEQFF,TRBV19,-,TRBJ2-1,-
TGTGCCAGCTCACGGGACAGGGGGTTTGACACTGAAGCTTTCTTT,CASSRDRGFDTEAFF,TRBV18,TRBD1,TRBJ1-1,-
TGTGCCAGCATGGGGGGATGGATGAACACTGAAGCTTTCTTT,CASMGGWMNTEAFF,TRBV2,-,TRBJ1-1,-
TGTGCCAGCAGTTTGAGTAACTATGGCTACACCTTC,CASSLSNYGYTF,TRBV12-3/TRBV12-4,-,TRBJ1-2,-
TGCGCCAGCAGCTTAATGGACAGGGGGCTCGGAAATTCACCCCTCCACTTT,CASSLMDRGLGNSPLHF,TRBV5-1,TRBD1,TRBJ1-6,-
TGTGCCAGCAGCCAGGGACAGGGCTATGGCTACACCTTC,CASSQGQGYGYTF,TRBV14,TRBD1,TRBJ1-2,once
TGTGCCAGCAGCTCAGGGGCAGGTTACTATAATTCACCCCTCCACTTT,CASSSGAGYYNSPLHF,TRBV7-2,-,TRBJ1-6,-
TGTGCCAGCAGTGAAGCTTTAGCGGGGGCCACAGATACGCAGTATTTT,CASSEALAGATDTQYF,TRBV2,TRBD2,TRBJ2-3,once
TGTGCCAGCAGCTTGTTTAGCCCGGAGACCCAGTACTTC,CASSLFSPETQYF,TRBV5-6,-,TRBJ2-5,-
TGTGCCAGCAATATTAACCTCGTGGGGGTCCCAGATACGCAGTATTTT,CASNINLVGVPDTQYF,TRBV28,-,TRBJ2-3,-